A few counts support the clone carrying this TCR beta chain. The junction does not match germline at one end; this may be a read error. Construction of the TCR beta libraries employed iRepertoire HTBI primers in conjunction with Arm-PCR of CDR3 regions. In TCRdb, the multiplex PCR reads were re-called with MiXCR into one record per CDR3 protein. The sample contains around 500,000 distinct CDR3 sequences, around 13% of which appear only once. This entry belongs to a study of regulatory T cells in long-lasting Graves disease. Time point of the sample: newly diagnosed GD, antithyroid drugs for less than 3 months. From PBMCs, RNA was extracted and then used to make the TCR library. Patients of an endocrinology department in Xi'an, China, were included. The data were also submitted as part of a second study, on T cells in Graves' hyperthyroidism and ophthalmopathy. That source reports: Most expanded thyroid clonotypes above 0.001 also appeared in blood.

The TCR comes from a woman aged 25 to 39 with Graves disease. The sequences come from peripheral blood mononuclear cells (PBMCs), collected at new diagnosis, from a patient treated with antithyroid drugs.

CDR3 loop: CASSLPTGVYSGADVLTF. The CDR3 region has the DNA TGTGCCAGCAGTTTACCGACAGGGGTCTACTCTGGGGCCGACGTCCTGACTTTC. The genes are TRBV28 and TRBJ2-6, with TRBD1 matching over 8 bases. Germline V gene sequence: CDR1 MDHEN, CDR2 SYDVKM. This CDR3 comprises 18 residues.